The rows below give T cell receptor beta chains drawn from one sample of a study of T cell repertoires in cytomegalovirus infection. These receptors lack a known antigen. TCRdb redid the calling of the reads with MiXCR, one entry per CDR3 protein. The data show a few hundred thousand distinct CDR3 sequences, about 40% seen once. This material consisted of cultured PBMCs, taken from culture after CMV antigen stimulation. The receptor set was obtained from a human donor in good health (CMV status not recorded). Some clones in this sample may be carry-over from other donors' samples. Both conserved end residues are part of each CDR3. Size is omitted from some rows. Given values are once, few, many or a class for expanded clones.

cdr3_length j_call clone_size v_call cdr3_aa
14 TRBJ2-4 NA TRBV28 CASSPSDRVHIQYF
19 TRBJ2-7 few TRBV6-8 CASSCPPQSAPYPHYEQYF
16 TRBJ2-7 NA TRBV4-1 CASSQDVTTGGIEQYF
12 TRBJ1-1 NA TRBV29-1 CSVTVGGTEAFF
16 TRBJ2-1 NA TRBV6-2/TRBV6-3 CASSGSDQALYNEQFF
18 TRBJ2-1 NA TRBV7-2 CASSLRHTAGGPPNEQFF
11 TRBJ1-2 NA TRBV7-9 CASSSTGPATF
19 TRBJ2-3 NA TRBV11-2 CASSHPGLAGGRGTDTQYF
17 TRBJ2-1 few TRBV7-2 CASRVLGAAHSYNEQFF
15 TRBJ2-2 NA TRBV5-6 CASSADKPDTGELFF
14 TRBJ1-2 few TRBV12-3/TRBV12-4 CASSLRGVGYGYTF
15 TRBJ1-5 few TRBV7-8 CASSPREGGNQPQHF
14 TRBJ2-7 NA TRBV27 CASSFSQGVGEQYF
16 TRBJ2-3 NA TRBV11-1 CASSLGTSGGTDTQYF
15 TRBJ2-7 few TRBV7-6 CASSLKRDRGYEQYF
14 TRBJ2-1 NA TRBV6-1 CASSGNRASNEQFF
14 TRBJ2-1 NA TRBV7-2 CASTPGGWRNEQFF
15 TRBJ2-7 NA TRBV27 CASSFFRGTAYEQYF
11 TRBJ1-4 NA TRBV6-6 CASRRDEKLFF
14 TRBJ2-1 NA TRBV2 CASSAQQGPYEQFF
16 TRBJ1-4 once TRBV28 CASSFAVPGGSGKLFF
17 TRBJ2-3 many TRBV20-1 CSARAPWDLTSTDTQYF
14 TRBJ2-3 NA TRBV6-1 CASRRRGPTDTQYF
14 TRBJ2-1 NA TRBV11-3 CASSFGGFQGEQFF
16 TRBJ2-1 NA TRBV11-2 CASSLRTSGRMGEQFF
14 TRBJ2-3 NA TRBV4-2 CASSHSLRTDTQYF
15 TRBJ2-1 many TRBV7-8 CASSRGGRMLPEQFF
13 TRBJ2-5 NA TRBV10-3 CAISASGGETQYF
14 TRBJ2-1 NA TRBV11-2 CASSSGARGREQFF